Reported below is one T cell receptor beta chain. Sequenced by immunoSEQ multiplex PCR; TCRdb stores in-frame clones only, minus some. Of roughly 300,000 clones detected, approximately 88% appear once; the ten largest clones hold 0.92%. These data are taken from a study of cytomegalovirus exposure and HLA in healthy donors. CDR1 MNHEY and CDR2 SMNVEV come from the germline V gene (reference sequence). The CDR3 totals 14 residues. V lost 8 bases and J 0 bases, leaving 13 bases between the germline ends. The chain uses TRBV27 and TRBJ1-1; possibly TRBD1 for D (6 bases). Source material: PBMCs. This TCR came from a woman between 18 and 29 years old in good health and CMV-seronegative. Here the CDR3 reads CASRSRQVNTEAFF. Here the CDR3 DNA reads TGTGCCAGCCGATCGAGACAGGTGAACACTGAAGCTTTCTTT.